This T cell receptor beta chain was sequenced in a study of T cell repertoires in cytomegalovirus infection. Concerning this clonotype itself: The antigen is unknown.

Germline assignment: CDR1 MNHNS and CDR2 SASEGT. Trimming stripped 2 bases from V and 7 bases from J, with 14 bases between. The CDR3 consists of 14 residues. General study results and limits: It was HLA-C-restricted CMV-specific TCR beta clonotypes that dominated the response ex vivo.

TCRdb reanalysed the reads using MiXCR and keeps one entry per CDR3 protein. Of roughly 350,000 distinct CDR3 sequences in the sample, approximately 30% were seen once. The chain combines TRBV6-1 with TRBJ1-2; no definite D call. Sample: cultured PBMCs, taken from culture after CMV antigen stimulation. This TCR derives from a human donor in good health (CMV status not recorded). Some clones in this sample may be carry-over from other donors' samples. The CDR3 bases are TGTGCCAGCAGTGAAATTGTCACGGGTTCTGGCTACACCTTC. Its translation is CASSEIVTGSGYTF.